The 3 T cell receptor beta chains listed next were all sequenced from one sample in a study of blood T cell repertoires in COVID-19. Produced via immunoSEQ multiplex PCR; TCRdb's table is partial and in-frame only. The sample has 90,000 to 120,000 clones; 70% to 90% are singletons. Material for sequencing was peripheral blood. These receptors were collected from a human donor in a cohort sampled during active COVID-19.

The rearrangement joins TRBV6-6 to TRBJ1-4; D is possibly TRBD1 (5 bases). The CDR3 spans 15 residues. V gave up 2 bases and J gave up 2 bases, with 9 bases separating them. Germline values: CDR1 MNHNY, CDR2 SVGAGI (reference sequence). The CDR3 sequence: CASSYLRGTNEKLFF. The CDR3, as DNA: TGTGCCAGCAGTTACCTACGGGGGACTAATGAAAAACTGTTTTTT.

Here the CDR3 reads CASSSTGTGVGQPQHF. In DNA, the CDR3 is TGTGCCAGCAGCTCAACCGGGACAGGGGTAGGACAGCCCCAGCATTTT. The chain combines TRBV7-2 with TRBJ1-5; 10 bases map to TRBD1. Germline loops: CDR1 SGHTA, CDR2 FQGNSA. The trim removed 4 bases at V and 7 bases at J, leaving 10 bases unmatched. The CDR3 spans 16 residues.

CDR3 nucleotide sequence: TGTGCCAGCAGCCTTAGCGGGGTCACCGGGGAGCTGTTTTTT. It codes for CASSLSGVTGELFF. The chain has TRBV14 and TRBJ2-2; 8 positions agree with TRBD2. This CDR3 comprises 14 residues. V dropped 4 bases and J dropped 4; count of bases not matched to a gene: 2. Per germline, CDR1 SGHDN and CDR2 FVKESK.